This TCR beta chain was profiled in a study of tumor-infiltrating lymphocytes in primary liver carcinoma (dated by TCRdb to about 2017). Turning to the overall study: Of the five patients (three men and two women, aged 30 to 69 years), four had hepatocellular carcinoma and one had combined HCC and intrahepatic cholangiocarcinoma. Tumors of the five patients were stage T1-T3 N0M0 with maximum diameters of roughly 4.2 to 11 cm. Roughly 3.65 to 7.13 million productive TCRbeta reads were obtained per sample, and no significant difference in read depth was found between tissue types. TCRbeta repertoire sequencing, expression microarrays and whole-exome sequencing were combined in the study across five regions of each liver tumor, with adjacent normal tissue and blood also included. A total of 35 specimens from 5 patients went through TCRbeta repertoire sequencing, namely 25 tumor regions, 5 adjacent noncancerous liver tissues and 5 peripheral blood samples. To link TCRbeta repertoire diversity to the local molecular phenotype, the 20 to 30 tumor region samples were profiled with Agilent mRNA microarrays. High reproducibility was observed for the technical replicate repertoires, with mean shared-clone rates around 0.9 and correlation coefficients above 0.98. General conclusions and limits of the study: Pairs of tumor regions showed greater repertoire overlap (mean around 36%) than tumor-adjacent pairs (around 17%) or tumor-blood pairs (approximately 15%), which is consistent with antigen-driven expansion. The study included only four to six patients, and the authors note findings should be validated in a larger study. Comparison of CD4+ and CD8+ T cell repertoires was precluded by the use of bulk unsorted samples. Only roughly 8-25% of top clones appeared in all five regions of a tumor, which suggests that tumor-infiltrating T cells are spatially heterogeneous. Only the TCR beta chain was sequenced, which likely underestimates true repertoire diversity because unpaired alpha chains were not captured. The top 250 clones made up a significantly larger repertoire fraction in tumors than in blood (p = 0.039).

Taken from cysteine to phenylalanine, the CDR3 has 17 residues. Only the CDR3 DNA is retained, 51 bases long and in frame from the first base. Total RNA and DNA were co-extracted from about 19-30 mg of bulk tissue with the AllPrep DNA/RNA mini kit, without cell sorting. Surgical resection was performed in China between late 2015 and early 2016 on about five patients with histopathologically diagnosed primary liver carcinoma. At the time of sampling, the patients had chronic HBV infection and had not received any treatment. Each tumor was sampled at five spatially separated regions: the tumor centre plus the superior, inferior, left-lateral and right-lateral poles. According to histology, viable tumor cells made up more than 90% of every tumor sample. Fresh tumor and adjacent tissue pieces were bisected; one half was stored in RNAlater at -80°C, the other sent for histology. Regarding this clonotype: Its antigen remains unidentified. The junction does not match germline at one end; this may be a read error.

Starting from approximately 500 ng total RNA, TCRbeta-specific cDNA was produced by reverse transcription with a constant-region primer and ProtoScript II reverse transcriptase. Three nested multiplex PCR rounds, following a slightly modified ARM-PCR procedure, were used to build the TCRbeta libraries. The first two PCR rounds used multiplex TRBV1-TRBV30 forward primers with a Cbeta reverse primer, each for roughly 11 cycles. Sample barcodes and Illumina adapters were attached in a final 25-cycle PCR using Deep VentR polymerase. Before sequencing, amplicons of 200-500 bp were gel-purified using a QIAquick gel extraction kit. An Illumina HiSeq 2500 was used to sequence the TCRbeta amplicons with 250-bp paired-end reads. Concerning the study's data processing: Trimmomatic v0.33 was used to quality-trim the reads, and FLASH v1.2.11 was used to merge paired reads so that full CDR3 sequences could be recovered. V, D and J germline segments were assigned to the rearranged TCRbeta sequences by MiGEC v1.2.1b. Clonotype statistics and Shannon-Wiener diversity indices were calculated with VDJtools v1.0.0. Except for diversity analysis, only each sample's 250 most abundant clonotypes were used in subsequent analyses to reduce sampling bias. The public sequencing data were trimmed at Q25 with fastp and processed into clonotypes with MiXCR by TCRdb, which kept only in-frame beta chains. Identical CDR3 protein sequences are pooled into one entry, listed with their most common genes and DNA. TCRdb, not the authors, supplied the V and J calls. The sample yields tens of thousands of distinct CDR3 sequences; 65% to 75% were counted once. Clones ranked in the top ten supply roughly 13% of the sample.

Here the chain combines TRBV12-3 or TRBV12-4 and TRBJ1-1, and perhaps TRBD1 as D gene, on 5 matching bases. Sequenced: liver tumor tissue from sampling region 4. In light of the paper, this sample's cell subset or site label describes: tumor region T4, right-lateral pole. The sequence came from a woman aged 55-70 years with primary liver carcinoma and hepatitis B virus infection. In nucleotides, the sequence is TGTGCCAGCAGTTTAAGGGGAGGGGCCATTGGGAGCACTGGAGCTTTCTTT. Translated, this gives CASSLRGGAIGSTGAFF.